This TCR beta chain was found in a study of T cells in Graves' hyperthyroidism and ophthalmopathy. Study outcomes and limitations: A model using 13 V-J features told ophthalmopathy apart from stable hyperthyroidism.

These patients, aged 18 to 65, had recently diagnosed hyperthyroidism lasting under 2 months. The diagnoses drew upon clinical symptoms, serum thyroxine and TRAb, thyroid ultrasound and orbital computed tomography. Amplification of TCR beta CDR3 regions used RNA as the template. A set of HTBI primers served as the primers for a first-round RT-PCR of the TCR CDR3. Each CDR3 protein gets one entry after TCRdb re-called the multiplex PCR reads with MiXCR. The sample contains 300,000 to 400,000 distinct CDR3 sequences, around 14% of which appear only once. About this clonotype itself: The antigen is not known.

Germline V gene lookup returns CDR1 SGHDT and CDR2 YYEEEE. The germline V and J ends were trimmed by 4 bases and 0 bases, with 13 bases remaining between them. The CDR3 is made up of 16 amino acids. Sample: blood. The sequence derives from a woman aged 60-70 years with Graves' hyperthyroidism. This rearrangement joins TRBV5-6 to TRBJ1-4; D unclear. CDR3 protein: CASSLGMASTNEKLFF. CDR3 nucleotide sequence: TGTGCCAGCAGCCTGGGGATGGCTTCAACTAATGAAAAACTGTTTTTT.